This record concerns one T cell receptor (beta chain) sequence. This record comes from a study of blood T cell repertoires in COVID-19. Original methodology: It was from reference gene primer amplification that nucleated cell counts were estimated. Method: immunoSEQ multiplex PCR; TCRdb's copy keeps in-frame clones and lacks some. V, J and clone size are taken as reported in that table, and D and trimming were inferred from the DNA itself. Among tens of thousands of clones listed, approximately 82% were seen once. Germline loops: CDR1 MNHEY, CDR2 SVGAGI. The CDR3 length is 12 residues. V was pared by 7 bases and J by 6 bases, with 10 bases between.

This TCR derives from a man aged 55 to 70 with acute or convalescent COVID-19. The sample was peripheral blood. The chain has TRBV6-5 and TRBJ1-5; D unresolved. The chain's CDR3 is CASNLGSQPQHF. CDR3 coding DNA: TGTGCCAGCAATCTAGGGAGTCAGCCCCAGCATTTT.